These T cell receptor beta chains were read from a single sample in a study of cytomegalovirus exposure and HLA in healthy donors. Repertoires were generated with immunoSEQ multiplex PCR, while TCRdb's copy carries only in-frame clones and drops some. In the table there are around 150,000 clones, 55% to 75% of which are singletons. The sample consisted of PBMCs. The receptors shown here come from a man aged 50 to 59 in good health and CMV-seropositive. CDR3s include the opening cysteine and the closing phenylalanine or tryptophan. The size field is filled for only some rows; it gives once, few, many or a size class.

J	V	size	CDR3
TRBJ2-7	TRBV27	NA	CASSGEWRPFVREQYF
TRBJ1-5	TRBV19	NA	CASSGWYTRNQPQHF
TRBJ1-1	TRBV7-9	NA	CASSLGGDIGAFF
TRBJ1-6	TRBV6-5	NA	CASSWDRGGSPLHF
TRBJ2-2	TRBV14	NA	CASSPAGLNTGELFF
TRBJ1-1	TRBV29-1	NA	CSVDRVGNTEAFF
TRBJ2-5	TRBV2	NA	CASSVPAGGRETQYF
TRBJ1-2	TRBV5-1	once	CASSLASEGSGYTF
TRBJ1-1	TRBV19	NA	CASKDRVNTEAFF
TRBJ1-6	TRBV4-3	NA	CASSRTGGHLHF
TRBJ2-7	TRBV21-1	few	CASSNGTPAPEGEQYF
TRBJ1-2	TRBV6-5	NA	CASSRTGQGSGYTF
TRBJ2-7	TRBV13	NA	CASSPPGTLALGGSYEQYF
TRBJ1-1	TRBV5-1	NA	CASSSGGPEAFF
TRBJ1-2	TRBV10-3	NA	CAISEQVEYGYTF
TRBJ1-5	TRBV19	NA	CASSIQQGNQPQHF
TRBJ2-1	TRBV10-3	NA	CAISDSRGQWFF
TRBJ1-5	TRBV2	NA	CASSDEQAGQPQHF
TRBJ1-5	TRBV7-6	NA	CASSLNTYNQPQHF
TRBJ1-1	TRBV7-9	NA	CSSSFRDGSGGAFF
TRBJ2-2	TRBV4-1	NA	CASSQRGGAPGELFF
TRBJ1-1	TRBV7-9	NA	CSSSLVLAGGGTEAFF
TRBJ1-6	TRBV5-1	NA	CASSLVGQGVSYNSPLHF
TRBJ2-3	TRBV5-6	NA	CASSRAGSDTQYF
TRBJ1-2	TRBV5-6	NA	CASTPLQGDYGYTF
TRBJ1-4	TRBV6-1	NA	CASSRDRGGEKLFF
TRBJ2-1	TRBV9	NA	CASSVKAGGRGYNEQFF
TRBJ2-2	TRBV7-3	once	CASSLGGTANTGELFF
TRBJ2-7	TRBV6-1	NA	CASSEGRVGEQYF
TRBJ2-7	TRBV21-1	NA	CASSKRSIALYEQYF
TRBJ1-5	TRBV6-1	NA	CASSVSPDSSNQPQHF
TRBJ2-3	TRBV2	few	CASSRLAGGKDTQYF
TRBJ2-7	TRBV2	NA	CASSSLRTGSYEQYF
TRBJ2-1	TRBV2	NA	CASRIDLGLYNEQFF
TRBJ1-1	TRBV4-1	NA	CASSQGRWDRETEAFF
TRBJ2-2	TRBV5-8	few	CASRGQGAIGELFF
TRBJ1-1	TRBV14	NA	CASSFFRGNTEAFF
TRBJ2-3	TRBV10-2	NA	CASSDVAGDPAAYF
TRBJ2-1	TRBV29-1	NA	CSVGAGQGYNEQFF
TRBJ2-3	TRBV5-6	once	CASSLWGQGVGTDTQYF
TRBJ1-3	TRBV18	NA	CASSMGQKHSGNTIYF
TRBJ2-7	TRBV27	NA	CASSYRVGSFEQYF
TRBJ2-3	TRBV7-9	NA	CASSLSSTDTQYF
TRBJ2-7	TRBV7-9	NA	CASSIQGWGYEQYF
TRBJ1-2	TRBV4-1	NA	CASSQDPGTAPLYGYTF
TRBJ1-1	TRBV6-5	NA	CASTDRMNTEAFF
TRBJ2-3	TRBV5-1	NA	CASSSGLAGGQSDTQYF
TRBJ1-4	TRBV19	NA	CASSIWASAGNEKLFF
TRBJ2-7	TRBV27	NA	CASGLSGPYEQYF
TRBJ2-3	TRBV25-1	NA	CASSDPRARTDTQYF
TRBJ1-2	TRBV5-1	NA	CASSLVGTAVNYDYTF
TRBJ1-2	TRBV14	NA	CASSRGRGSNYGYTF
TRBJ1-1	TRBV19	medium-sized	CASSRWDRGSRTEAFF